This TCR beta chain was sequenced during a study of long-term antiretroviral therapy in people with HIV. In its sample, this clone was seen once. Survey level was the resolution at which the v3.0 immunoSEQ assay ran. Produced via immunoSEQ multiplex PCR; TCRdb's table is partial and in-frame only. The table has 30,000 to 40,000 clones, roughly 80% seen once. The sequences come from unsorted PBMCs, collected 2 years after starting antiretroviral therapy. This TCR came from a woman between 45 and 65 years old with HIV.

Here the CDR3 reads CASSLTRQQETQYF. The CDR3 DNA reads TGTGCCAGCAGCTTAACCCGACAGCAAGAGACCCAGTACTTC. V and J are TRBV7-9 and TRBJ2-5; a weak D match, TRBD1 (5 bases). Trimming shortened V by 2 bases and J by 2 bases, and 9 bases separated the two germline ends. Germline V CDR1 and CDR2: SEHNR, FQNEAQ (reference sequence). The CDR3 has 14 residues.